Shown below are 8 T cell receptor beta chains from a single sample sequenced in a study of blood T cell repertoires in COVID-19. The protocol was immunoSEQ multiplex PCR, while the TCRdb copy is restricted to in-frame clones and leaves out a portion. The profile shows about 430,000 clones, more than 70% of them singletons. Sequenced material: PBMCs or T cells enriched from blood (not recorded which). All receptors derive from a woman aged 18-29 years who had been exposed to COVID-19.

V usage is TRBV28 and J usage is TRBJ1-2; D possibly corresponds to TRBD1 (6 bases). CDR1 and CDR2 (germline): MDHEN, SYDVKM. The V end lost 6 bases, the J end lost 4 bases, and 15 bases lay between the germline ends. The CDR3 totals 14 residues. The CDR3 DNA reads TGTGCCAGCAGGCCAACAGGGATTATCTATGGCTACACCTTC. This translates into CASRPTGIIYGYTF.

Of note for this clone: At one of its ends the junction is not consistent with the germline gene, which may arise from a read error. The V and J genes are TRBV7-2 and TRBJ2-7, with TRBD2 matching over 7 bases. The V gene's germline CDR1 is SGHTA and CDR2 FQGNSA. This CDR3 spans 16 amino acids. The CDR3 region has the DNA TGTGCCAGCACCTTAGCAGGAGCGGGGTTAAACTACGAGCAGTACTTC. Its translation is CASTLAGAGLNYEQYF.

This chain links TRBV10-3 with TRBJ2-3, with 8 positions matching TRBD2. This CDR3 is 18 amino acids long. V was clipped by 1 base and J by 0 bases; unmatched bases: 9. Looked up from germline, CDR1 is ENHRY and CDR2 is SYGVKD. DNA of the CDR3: TGTGCCATCAGTGAGTGGGCGGGGGGACCTCGTAGCACAGATACGCAGTATTTT. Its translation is CAISEWAGGPRSTDTQYF.

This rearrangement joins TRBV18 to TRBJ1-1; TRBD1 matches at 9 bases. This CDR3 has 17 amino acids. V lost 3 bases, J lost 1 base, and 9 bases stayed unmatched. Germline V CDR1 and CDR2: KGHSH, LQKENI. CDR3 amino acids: CASSPGQGIMWNTEAFF. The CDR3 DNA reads TGTGCCAGCTCACCGGGACAGGGAATAATGTGGAACACTGAAGCTTTCTTT.

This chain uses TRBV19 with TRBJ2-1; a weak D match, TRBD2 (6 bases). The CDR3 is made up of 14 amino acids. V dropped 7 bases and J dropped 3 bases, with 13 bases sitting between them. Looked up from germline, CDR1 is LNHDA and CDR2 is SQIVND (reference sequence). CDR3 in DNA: TGTGCCAGTAACCCCCGGGGAGGCTACAATGAGCAGTTCTTC. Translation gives CASNPRGGYNEQFF.

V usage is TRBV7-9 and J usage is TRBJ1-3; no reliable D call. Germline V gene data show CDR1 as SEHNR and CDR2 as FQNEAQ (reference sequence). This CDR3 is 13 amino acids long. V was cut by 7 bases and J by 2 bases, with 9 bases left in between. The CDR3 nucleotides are TGTGCCAGCACGCGGTCAACTGGAAACACCATATATTTT. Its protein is CASTRSTGNTIYF.

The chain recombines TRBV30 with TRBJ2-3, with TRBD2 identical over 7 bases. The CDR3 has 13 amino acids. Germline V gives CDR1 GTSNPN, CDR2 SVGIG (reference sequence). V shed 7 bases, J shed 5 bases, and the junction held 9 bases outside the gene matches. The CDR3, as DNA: TGTGCCTCGTCCGTGGGGGGGGGAGATACGCAGTATTTT. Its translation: CASSVGGGDTQYF.

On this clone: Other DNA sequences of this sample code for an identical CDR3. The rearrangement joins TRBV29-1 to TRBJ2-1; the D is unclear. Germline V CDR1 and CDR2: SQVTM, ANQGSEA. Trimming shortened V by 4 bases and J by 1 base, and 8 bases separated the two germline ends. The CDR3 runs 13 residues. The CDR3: CSVGGSSYNEQFF. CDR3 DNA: TGCAGCGTTGGAGGCAGTTCCTACAATGAGCAGTTCTTC.